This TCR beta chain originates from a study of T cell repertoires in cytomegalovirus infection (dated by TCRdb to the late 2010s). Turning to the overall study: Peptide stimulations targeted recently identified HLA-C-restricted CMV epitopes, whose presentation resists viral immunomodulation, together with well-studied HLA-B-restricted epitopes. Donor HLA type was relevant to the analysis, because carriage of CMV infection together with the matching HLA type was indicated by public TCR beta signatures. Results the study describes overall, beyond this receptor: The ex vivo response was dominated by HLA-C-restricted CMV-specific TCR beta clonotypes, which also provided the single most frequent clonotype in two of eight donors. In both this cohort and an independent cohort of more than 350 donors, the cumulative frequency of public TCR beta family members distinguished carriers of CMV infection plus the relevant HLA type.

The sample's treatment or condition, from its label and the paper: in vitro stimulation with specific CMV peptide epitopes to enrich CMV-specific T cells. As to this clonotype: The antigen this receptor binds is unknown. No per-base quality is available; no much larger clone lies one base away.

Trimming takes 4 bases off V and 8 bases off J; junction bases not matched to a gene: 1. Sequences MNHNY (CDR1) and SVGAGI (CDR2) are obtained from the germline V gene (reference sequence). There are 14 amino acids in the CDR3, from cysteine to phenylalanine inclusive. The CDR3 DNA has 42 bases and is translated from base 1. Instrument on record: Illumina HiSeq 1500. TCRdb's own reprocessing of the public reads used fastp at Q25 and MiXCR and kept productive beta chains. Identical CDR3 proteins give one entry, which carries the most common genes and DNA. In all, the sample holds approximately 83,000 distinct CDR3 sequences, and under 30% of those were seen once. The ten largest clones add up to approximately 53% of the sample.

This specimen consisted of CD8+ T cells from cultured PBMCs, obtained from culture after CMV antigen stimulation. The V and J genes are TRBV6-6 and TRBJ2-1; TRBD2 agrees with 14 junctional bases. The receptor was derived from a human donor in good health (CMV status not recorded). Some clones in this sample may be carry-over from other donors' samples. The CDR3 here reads CASSSGLAGDEQFF. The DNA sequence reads TGTGCCAGCAGTTCGGGACTAGCGGGGGATGAGCAGTTCTTC.